This T cell receptor (beta chain) was recovered during a study of regulatory T cells in long-lasting Graves disease. The sample holds a few counts of this clonotype. Time point defined: persistent/refractory GD, antithyroid drugs over 5 years with positive TRAb. Generation of the TCR library employed RNA extracted from PBMCs. American Thyroid Association guidelines were used to diagnose Graves' disease. Through Arm-PCR of CDR3 regions and iRepertoire HTBI primers, TCR beta libraries were built. TCRdb re-called the multiplex PCR reads with MiXCR, one entry per CDR3 protein. The table shows 600,000 to 850,000 distinct CDR3 sequences, with roughly 30% occurring only once. The receptor's source is a female donor with Graves disease. Material: peripheral blood mononuclear cells (PBMCs), obtained when the disease was refractory, from a patient treated with antithyroid drugs.

In DNA form, the CDR3 reads TGTGCCAGCAGATATACAGACGGGGGCATGGCTTTCTTT. It yields the protein CASRYTDGGMAFF. The J gene is TRBJ1-1, the V gene TRBV11-1; tentative D call: TRBD1 (6 bases). The CDR3 has 13 residues. The ends were cut back, 6 bases at V and 11 bases at J, with 19 bases in the middle. Per germline, CDR1 SGHAT and CDR2 FQDESV (reference sequence).